One sample yielded the 8 T cell receptor beta chains listed below, sequenced in a study of T cells after yellow fever vaccination. TCRdb analysed the 5' RACE reads with MiXCR anew, one entry per CDR3 protein. Of just under 600,000 distinct CDR3 sequences in the sample, approximately 12% are singletons; the top ten hold about an eighth. The source material was PBMCs, sampled on the day of the yellow fever booster vaccination. These receptor sequences come from a man aged 25 to 40 who received the YFV17D yellow fever vaccine.

The chain has TRBV20-1 and TRBJ2-7, with 8 bases fitting TRBD2. The CDR3 runs 15 residues. The germline V gene has CDR1 DFQATT and CDR2 SNEGSKA (reference sequence). Germline trimming cut 6 bases from V and 3 bases from J; bases unmatched to any gene: 13. CDR3 DNA sequence: TGCAGTGCCCACGGGGGGGTCCGAGCAAACTACGAGCAGTACTTC. As protein: CSAHGGVRANYEQYF.

This clonotype was detected a few times. This chain connects TRBV30 to TRBJ2-1; D might be TRBD2 (6 bases). The CDR3 loop spans 13 amino acids. The germline V gene has CDR1 GTSNPN and CDR2 SVGIG (reference sequence). V was trimmed by 2 bases and J by 6 bases, leaving 11 bases between them. Here the CDR3 DNA reads TGTGCCTGGAGTCGGGGGACTTCCAATGAGCAGTTCTTC. It yields the protein CAWSRGTSNEQFF.

This clonotype was seen more than once but under ten times. The V call is TRBV20-1, the J call TRBJ2-3; 9 nucleotides match TRBD1. This CDR3 has 16 amino acids. The V gene end was trimmed by 5 bases and the J gene end by 5 bases; junction bases not matched to a gene: 14. Germline CDR1 DFQATT, CDR2 SNEGSKA (reference sequence). DNA of the CDR3: TGCAGTGCTCCCTCTCTTGGGACAGGGCTGCAAGATACGCAGTATTTT. This codes for CSAPSLGTGLQDTQYF.

This clonotype was seen more than once but under ten times. The chain carries TRBV20-1 and TRBJ2-1; D is ambiguous. Trimming took 6 bases from V and 2 from J, leaving 17 bases between them. CDR1 and CDR2 (germline): DFQATT, SNEGSKA (reference sequence). The CDR3 extends over 15 amino acids. CDR3 bases: TGCAGTGCAAGGCAGACTTTCCAAGCCTACAATGAGCAGTTCTTC. Translating it yields CSARQTFQAYNEQFF.

This clonotype has just a few counts. CDR3 residues: CASSPAPTGGNEQYF. The CDR3 coding sequence is TGTGCCAGCTCTCCGGCGCCGACAGGGGGTAACGAGCAGTACTTC. The chain carries TRBV18 and TRBJ2-7, with 9 bases fitting TRBD1. Germline V gene lookup returns CDR1 KGHSH and CDR2 LQKENI. Unmatched junction bases numbered 11, after V lost 6 bases and J lost 5 bases. This CDR3 spans 15 amino acids.

The chain recombines TRBV3-1 with TRBJ2-5; D is ambiguous. The CDR3 sequence is 14 residues long. CDR1 is LGHDT, CDR2 YNNKEL, per germline (reference sequence). The V and J ends lost 2 bases and 3 bases respectively, with 10 bases between them. The CDR3 region is CASSQRTDKETQYF. CDR3 nucleotides: TGTGCCAGCAGCCAAAGGACCGACAAAGAGACCCAGTACTTC.

This clonotype was detected ten times or more. This rearrangement joins TRBV7-9 to TRBJ2-1; D is uncertain. Trimming removed 2 bases at V and 4 bases at J, with 12 bases between. Germline CDR1 and CDR2: SEHNR and FQNEAQ (reference sequence). The CDR3 has 15 residues. The chain's CDR3 is CASSLLDTPYNEQFF. CDR3 DNA sequence: TGTGCCAGCAGCTTACTGGATACCCCTTACAATGAGCAGTTCTTC.

This clonotype came up many times. This rearrangement joins TRBV7-2 to TRBJ1-5, with a weak D call TRBD1 (6 bases). Trimming shortened V by 5 bases and J by 7 bases, and 12 bases separated the two germline ends. This CDR3 has 13 residues. CDR1 is SGHTA and CDR2 is FQGNSA in the germline V gene. CDR3 nucleotides: TGTGCCAGCAGCCCTAGAGGGGGGCAGCCCCAGCATTTT. This translates into CASSPRGGQPQHF.